This T cell receptor beta chain stems from a study of CD8 T cells in ankylosing spondylitis (TCRdb year 2017). Study-level background: The study profiled T cell receptor beta repertoires in healthy donors and ankylosing spondylitis patients to find disease-linked TCR variants. The full study cohort was made up of about two dozen ankylosing spondylitis patients and 108 healthy donors. Peripheral blood samples were taken, and synovial fluid was additionally collected from ankylosing spondylitis patients. What the work shows at the level of the full study, not this receptor alone: Blood from ankylosing spondylitis patients appeared to be characterized by a TCR beta motif made up of several highly homologous amino acid variants. The disease-linked clones showed a CD8+ phenotype and occurred at relatively low frequencies in peripheral blood. Significant enrichment of the disease-linked clones was reported in matched synovial fluid samples from ankylosing spondylitis patients. Some TCR beta motif variants had previously been reported in synovial fluid and blood of reactive arthritis patients, which suggested common disease-initiation mechanisms.

The CDR3 runs 11 residues from the cysteine to the phenylalanine. Just the 33-base CDR3 DNA is kept, in frame starting at base 1. CDR1 and CDR2, per the germline V gene (reference sequence), are LGHDT and YNNKEL. Trimming costs V 3 bases and J 11 bases, and their ends lie 10 bases apart. With regard to this clonotype: What antigen it recognizes has not been identified. The sample holds no much larger clone one base away, and base qualities are not on file.

The sample was run on an Illumina HiSeq 2500. TCR beta libraries were prepared by quantitative 5'-RACE with molecular barcodes. On the authors' methods: A new computational method based on a probabilistic model of VDJ rearrangement was used to identify disease-linked TCR variants. TCRdb redid the processing of the public reads, applying fastp at Q25 and MiXCR, and retained in-frame beta chains. Each CDR3 protein gets just one entry, which takes the most common genes and DNA from the rows behind it. The V and J calls here are based on TCRdb, not the publication. In this sample the table shows 300,000 to 400,000 distinct CDR3 sequences, roughly 12% of which occur a single time. The top ten clones comprise 9.1% of the sample.

The chain is assembled from TRBV3-1 and TRBJ1-1; perhaps TRBD1 is the D gene, with 5 bases matching. The receptor was derived from a female donor with ankylosing spondylitis or in good health (not recorded which). Input material: blood, either unsorted or a sorted T cell fraction (not recorded which). The CDR3 amino acid sequence is: CASSQGRWAFF. Here is the DNA: TGTGCCAGCAGCCAGGGGCGGTGGGCTTTCTTT.